This TCR beta chain was recovered during a study of shared clonotypes between healthy human individuals. Assay execution took place at the deep level. Researchers divided each subset's genomic DNA evenly across several immunoSEQ plates. TCRdb's copy holds only in-frame clones and misses some; the assay was immunoSEQ multiplex PCR. The sample consists of about 1.4 million clones, roughly 95% of them appearing once. Findings of the study overall: Some clonotypes were shared by all four sorted-subset donors, while others were not shared. The non-shared ones had lower generation probabilities than the shared ones.

Points on this clone: Its cognate antigen is unknown.

The CDR3 is 17 residues long. The germline gives CDR1 MDHEN, CDR2 SYDVKM. Trimming removed 6 bases from V and 6 bases from J; junction bases left unmatched: 11. The rearrangement uses TRBV28 and TRBJ2-1; 13 bases match TRBD2. Sequencing was carried out using naive CD4+ T cells sorted from blood. Stated subset: CD45RA+ positively selected. The receptor was derived from a man younger than 45 in good health. The CDR3 protein is CASRQGLAGLPRNEQFF. In DNA form, the CDR3 reads TGTGCCAGCAGACAGGGACTAGCGGGGCTACCCCGCAATGAGCAGTTCTTC. Drawing the rest from reference TRBV28 and TRBJ2-1, the complete variable domain is DVKVTQSSRYLVKRTGEKVFLECVQDMDHENMFWYRQDPGLGLRLIYFSYDVKMKEKGDIPEGYSVSREKKERFSLILESASTNQTSMYLCASRQGLAGLPRNEQFFGPGTRLTVL.